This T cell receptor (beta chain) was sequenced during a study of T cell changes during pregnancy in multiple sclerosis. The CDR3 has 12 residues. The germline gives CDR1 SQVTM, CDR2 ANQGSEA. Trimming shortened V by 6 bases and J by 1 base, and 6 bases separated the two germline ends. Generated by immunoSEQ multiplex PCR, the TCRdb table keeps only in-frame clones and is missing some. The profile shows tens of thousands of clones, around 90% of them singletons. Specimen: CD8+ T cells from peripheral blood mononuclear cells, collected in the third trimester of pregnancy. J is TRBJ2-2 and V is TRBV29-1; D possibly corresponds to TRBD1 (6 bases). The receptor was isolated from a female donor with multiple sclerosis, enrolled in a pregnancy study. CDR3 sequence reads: CSVQGNTGELFF. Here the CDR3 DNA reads TGCAGCGTACAGGGGAACACCGGGGAGCTGTTTTTT.